This T cell receptor (beta chain) comes out of a study of blood T cell repertoires in COVID-19. Background on the study: Sites across the United States, Italy and Spain contributed samples from acute and convalescent COVID-19.

Repertoires were generated with immunoSEQ multiplex PCR, while TCRdb's copy carries only in-frame clones and drops some. The sample contains 64,000 or so clones, more than 75% of which appear only once. Per the germline V gene, CDR1 is PRHDT and CDR2 is FYEKMQ (reference sequence). The CDR3 extends over 15 amino acids. V shed 4 bases and J 5 bases; nucleotides not matched to a gene: 10. The rearrangement uses TRBV13 and TRBJ1-2, with 7 nucleotides matching TRBD1. This clonotype was obtained from a man aged 80 or over with acute or convalescent COVID-19. The source material was peripheral blood. The CDR3 region is CASSSSDRVGYGYTF. The CDR3 DNA reads as TGTGCCAGCAGCTCCTCTGACAGGGTGGGGTATGGCTACACCTTC.